These T cell receptor beta chains were read from a single sample in a study of cytotoxic CD8 clonotypes in ibrutinib-treated CLL. Produced via immunoSEQ multiplex PCR; TCRdb's table is partial and in-frame only. Here the sample spans over 200,000 clones, 60% to 80% being singletons. The sample in question was PBMCs, obtained after 12 months of ibrutinib treatment. Receptor source: a human donor with chronic lymphocytic leukemia. Both conserved end residues are part of each CDR3. A D gene is named only where the DNA matches it firmly. Size values are once, few and many counts, or a class for expanded clones, and some rows have none.

TRBJ2-7,once,TRBV27,TRBD1,TGTGCCAGCAGTCAACAGGGGTATAGCGACTACGAGCAGTACTTC,CASSQQGYSDYEQYF
TRBJ1-2,NA,TRBV5-4,NA,TGTGCCAGCAGCCAAGGGGAGGGGACTAACTATGGCTACACCTTC,CASSQGEGTNYGYTF
TRBJ1-1,NA,TRBV5-1,NA,TGCGCCAGCAGCTTGGGAGGCGGCACTGAAGCTTTCTTT,CASSLGGGTEAFF
TRBJ2-3,NA,TRBV29-1,TRBD1,TGCAGCGGCTTAGAGGCCATGGGGACAGCGAGCACAGATACGCAGTATTTT,CSGLEAMGTASTDTQYF
TRBJ1-2,NA,TRBV6-5,TRBD1,TGTGCCAGCAGTCCACAGGGGGGATATGGCTACACCTTC,CASSPQGGYGYTF
TRBJ2-7,NA,TRBV18,NA,TGTGCCAGCTCACAACAGGCCGGGACCCGAGATGAGCAGTACTTC,CASSQQAGTRDEQYF
TRBJ2-1,NA,TRBV10-2,NA,TGCGCCAGCACCCCGGGGGGCTCAAATGAGCAGTTCTTC,CASTPGGSNEQFF
TRBJ1-5,NA,TRBV2,NA,TGTGCCAGCATGGGGACAAATAGCAATCAGCCCCAGCATTTT,CASMGTNSNQPQHF
TRBJ2-5,NA,TRBV14,NA,TGTGCCAGCAGCCTCCTGGGGGGAGAGACCCAGTACTTC,CASSLLGGETQYF
TRBJ2-5,NA,TRBV6-1,TRBD2,TGTGCCAGCTCCTGGCTAGCGGCTTCCCAAGAGACCCAGTACTTC,CASSWLAASQETQYF
TRBJ1-2,NA,TRBV7-9,TRBD1,TGTGCCAGCAGCTCCTCAGGGGGTGGCTATGGCTACACCTTC,CASSSSGGGYGYTF
TRBJ2-7,few,TRBV19,NA,TGTGCCAGTAGTATCGGGCAGGGGATGAACGAGCAGTACTTC,CASSIGQGMNEQYF
TRBJ2-2,NA,TRBV2,NA,TGTGCCAGCAGTGAAAGGGGTTCCGGGGAGCTGTTTTTT,CASSERGSGELFF
TRBJ2-5,NA,TRBV10-2,TRBD1,TGCGCCAGCGGCGGGACAGGGGGGGAGACCCAGTACTTC,CASGGTGGETQYF
TRBJ2-5,NA,TRBV11-2,TRBD1,TGTGCCAGCAGCGCAGCCACAGGGGTCATGAAGACCCAGTACTTC,CASSAATGVMKTQYF
TRBJ2-7,NA,TRBV5-5,TRBD2,TGTGCCAGCAGCTTGGTACTAGCGGGGAACTACGAGCAGTACTTC,CASSLVLAGNYEQYF
TRBJ1-3,NA,TRBV6-1,TRBD1,TGTGCCAGCAGTGAGGGGACAGGTGAAGGGGGAAACACCATATATTTT,CASSEGTGEGGNTIYF
TRBJ1-5,NA,TRBV10-3,NA,TGTGCCATCAGTGAATACATAGGCAATCAGCCCCAGCATTTT,CAISEYIGNQPQHF
TRBJ2-2,NA,TRBV7-8,NA,TGTGCCAGCAGCCCTTACCTCACAACGGACACCGGGGAGCTGTTTTTT,CASSPYLTTDTGELFF
TRBJ2-7,NA,TRBV2,TRBD2,TGTGCCAGCAGTGTACTAGCGGGAGCGGATGAGCAGTACTTC,CASSVLAGADEQYF
TRBJ2-5,NA,TRBV7-6,TRBD1,TGTGCCAGCAGCTATCGACAGGGGGCAAGGGAGACCCAGTACTTC,CASSYRQGARETQYF
TRBJ1-1,NA,TRBV4-1,NA,TGCGCCAGCAGCCAAGATCAGGGGACTGGGGAAGCTTTCTTT,CASSQDQGTGEAFF
TRBJ2-2,NA,TRBV2,NA,TGTGCCAGCAGTGAACGGGGACTCCAGGACACCGGGGAGCTGTTTTTT,CASSERGLQDTGELFF
TRBJ2-7,NA,TRBV19,NA,TGTGCCCCCAATCGAGGCCCCCAGAGGGCCGGCGAGCAGTACTTC,CAPNRGPQRAGEQYF
TRBJ1-1,NA,TRBV6-1,NA,TGTGCCAGCAGTGAACGAGCTTACCGAGTGGACACTGAAGCTTTCTTT,CASSERAYRVDTEAFF
TRBJ2-5,NA,TRBV18,TRBD1,TGTGCCAGCTCACGATTGACAGGGGGCGAAGAGACCCAGTACTTC,CASSRLTGGEETQYF
TRBJ2-6,few,TRBV28,NA,TGTGCCAGCGGCGCGGCTGGGGCCAACGTCCTGACTTTC,CASGAAGANVLTF
TRBJ2-1,NA,TRBV28,TRBD2,TGTGCCAGCAGTTTGGGAGGGAGTGGCCATGAGCAGTTCTTC,CASSLGGSGHEQFF
TRBJ1-2,NA,TRBV2,NA,TGTGCCAGCAGTGAACTACAGGGACTCTATGGCTACACCTTC,CASSELQGLYGYTF
TRBJ1-2,NA,TRBV28,TRBD1,TGTGCCAGCAGCCGACAGGGGAACTTCTATGGCTACACCTTC,CASSRQGNFYGYTF
TRBJ2-3,NA,TRBV6-1,TRBD2,TGTGCCAGCAGTGAATCTAGCGGGTCCACAGATACGCAGTATTTT,CASSESSGSTDTQYF
TRBJ2-5,few,TRBV4-2,NA,TGTGCCAGCAGCCAAGAAAGTGCTGGCTTGGGGGGTCACCAAGAGACCCAGTACTTC,CASSQESAGLGGHQETQYF
TRBJ2-1,NA,TRBV23-1,TRBD2,TGCGCCAGCAGTCAGAGCATTAGCGGGATTGGGGGGTTCTTC,CASSQSISGIGGFF
TRBJ1-5,NA,TRBV7-9,NA,TGTGCCAGCAGCTTAGACCCCCGGTCGCCCCAGCATTTT,CASSLDPRSPQHF
TRBJ1-2,NA,TRBV6-5,NA,TGTGCCAGCAGTTACTCGTCCCTGGATCCATATGGCTACACCTTC,CASSYSSLDPYGYTF
TRBJ2-3,few,TRBV9,NA,TGTGCCAGCAGCGTAGTAGGTGGGTCGGCTAACACAGATACGCAGTATTTT,CASSVVGGSANTDTQYF
TRBJ1-1,few,TRBV10-1,TRBD1,TGCGCCAGCAGTCATGGACAGGGGGCTGAAGCTTTCTTT,CASSHGQGAEAFF
TRBJ2-7,NA,TRBV7-2,NA,TGTGCCAGCAGCTTAGGAGCTGGCTACGAGCAGTACTTC,CASSLGAGYEQYF
TRBJ2-1,few,TRBV6-4,NA,TGTGCCAGCAGTGACTCTGAATCCGGTGAGCAGTTCTTC,CASSDSESGEQFF
TRBJ2-7,NA,TRBV11-2,NA,TGTGCCAGCAGCGAAGGGATACAGGGACGCTACGAGCAGTACTTC,CASSEGIQGRYEQYF
TRBJ2-1,NA,TRBV27,TRBD1,TGTGCCAGCAGTTTGGGACAGGGGTCCTACAATGAGCAGTTCTTC,CASSLGQGSYNEQFF
TRBJ2-1,NA,TRBV5-6,TRBD1,TGTGCCAGCACCCCTTTGGGGACAGGGGGCAATGAGCAGTTCTTC,CASTPLGTGGNEQFF
TRBJ1-5,NA,TRBV30,TRBD1,TGTGCCTGTAACGACAGGGCAAGCAATCAGCCCCAGCATTTT,CACNDRASNQPQHF
TRBJ2-5,NA,TRBV9,NA,TGTGCCAGCAGCGTACAGGGGGACTCCCCGACGGTCCAGTACTTC,CASSVQGDSPTVQYF
TRBJ2-2,NA,TRBV15,TRBD2,TGTGCCACCGAGAATATGCTAGCGGGGTACACCGGGGAGCTGTTTTTT,CATENMLAGYTGELFF
TRBJ2-5,NA,TRBV7-9,TRBD2,TGTGCCAGCAGCCCTATGGGCGGGGGAGGTCTAAGATCTGACTTC,CASSPMGGGGLRSDF
TRBJ2-2,many,TRBV25-1,NA,TGTGCCAGCAGTTCGTTTCGCTACGGTACCGGGGAGCTGTTTTTT,CASSSFRYGTGELFF